The table lists the clone carrying this T cell receptor beta chain with a count of one. The antigen is undetermined. Generated by immunoSEQ multiplex PCR, the TCRdb table keeps only in-frame clones and is missing some. The sample gives tens of thousands of clones, 92% of which show up once; roughly 1.1% is in the top ten. This entry is derived from a study of OX40 agonist ivuxolimab in advanced cancers. The overall study: With a range of about 20 to 79, age averaged about 58 years, and nearly 85% were male. Study-level findings and limits: The investigators did not determine what antigen specificity the expanded peripheral T cells had.

The germline V gene has CDR1 MDHEN and CDR2 SYDVKM. The V and J ends lost 7 bases and 3 bases respectively, with 12 bases between them. The CDR3 length is 13 residues. Any history of autoimmune disease or systemic immunosuppression disqualified patients. Sequencing used CD4+ or CD8+ T cells sorted from blood, obtained in a trial of the OX40 agonist ivuxolimab. This receptor was identified in an adult with an advanced solid tumor such as melanoma, head and neck, liver or kidney cancer. The chain couples TRBV28 to TRBJ2-5, with D perhaps matching TRBD1 (5 bases). The CDR3 DNA follows: TGTGCCAGCAAACAGGTTCACGAAGAGACCCAGTACTTC. Translating it yields CASKQVHEETQYF.